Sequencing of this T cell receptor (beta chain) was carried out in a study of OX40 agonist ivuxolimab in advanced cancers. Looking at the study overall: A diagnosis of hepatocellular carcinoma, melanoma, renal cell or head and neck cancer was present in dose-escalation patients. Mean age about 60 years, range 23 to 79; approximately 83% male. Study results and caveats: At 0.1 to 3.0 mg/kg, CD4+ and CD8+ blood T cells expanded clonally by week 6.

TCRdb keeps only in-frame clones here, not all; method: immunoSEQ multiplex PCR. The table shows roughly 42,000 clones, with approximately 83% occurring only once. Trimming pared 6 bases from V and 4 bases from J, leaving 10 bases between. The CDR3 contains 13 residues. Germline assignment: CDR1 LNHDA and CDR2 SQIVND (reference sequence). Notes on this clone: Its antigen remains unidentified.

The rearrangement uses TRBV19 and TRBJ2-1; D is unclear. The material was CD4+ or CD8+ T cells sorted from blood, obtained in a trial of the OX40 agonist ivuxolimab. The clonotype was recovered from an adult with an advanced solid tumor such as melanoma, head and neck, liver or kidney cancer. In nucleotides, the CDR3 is TGTGCCAGTAGCCCGACCGCTTACAATGAGCAGTTCTTC. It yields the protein CASSPTAYNEQFF.